This T cell receptor beta chain stems from a study of chemoradiotherapy in HPV16-positive cancers. Repertoires were generated with immunoSEQ multiplex PCR, while TCRdb's copy carries only in-frame clones and drops some. Among approximately 15,000 clones, about four fifths were seen once, and the ten largest hold more than 8.5%. The germline gives CDR1 SGHRS, CDR2 YFSETQ. This CDR3 has 17 residues. Trimming at V came to 3 bases and at J to 3 bases, leaving 11 bases not matched to a gene. Sample collection was performed from a patient who underwent chemoradiotherapy. This clonotype was obtained from a human donor with HPV-associated anogenital cancer. The chain has TRBV5-1 and TRBJ2-1; 8 nucleotides match TRBD1. This CDR3 reads CASSSDAGGSFYNEQFF. DNA of the CDR3: TGCGCCAGCAGCTCGGACGCAGGGGGCTCGTTCTACAATGAGCAGTTCTTC.